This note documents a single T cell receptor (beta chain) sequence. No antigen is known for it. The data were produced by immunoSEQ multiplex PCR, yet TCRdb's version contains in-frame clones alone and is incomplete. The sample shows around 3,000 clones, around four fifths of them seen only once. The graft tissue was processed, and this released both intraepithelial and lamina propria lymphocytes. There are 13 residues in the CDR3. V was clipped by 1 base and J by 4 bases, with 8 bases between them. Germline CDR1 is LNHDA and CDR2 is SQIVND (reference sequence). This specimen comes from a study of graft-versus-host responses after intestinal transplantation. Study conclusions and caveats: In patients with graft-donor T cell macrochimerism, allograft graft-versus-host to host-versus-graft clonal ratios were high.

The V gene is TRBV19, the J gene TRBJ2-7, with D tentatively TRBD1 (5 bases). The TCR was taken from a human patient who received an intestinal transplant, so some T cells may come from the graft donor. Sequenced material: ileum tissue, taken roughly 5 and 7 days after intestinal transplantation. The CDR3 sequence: CASSIAGLYEQYF. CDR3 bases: TGTGCCAGTAGTATAGCAGGGTTATACGAGCAGTACTTC.